The 9 T cell receptor beta chains below were found in one sample sequenced in a study of blood T cell repertoires in COVID-19. Repertoires were generated with immunoSEQ multiplex PCR, while TCRdb's copy carries only in-frame clones and drops some. The profile covers fewer than 250,000 clones, with 80% appearing a single time and 5.5% to 8.5% taken by the ten largest. The sample comprised peripheral blood. These TCRs come from a man aged 60 to 69 with acute or convalescent COVID-19.

The J gene is TRBJ1-1, the V gene TRBV21-1; the D call TRBD1 from the table was never checked on the DNA. TRBV21-1 is marked as a pseudogene. The CDR3 runs 17 residues. CDR3 residues: CASSKLPYQGPNTEAFF. As DNA, the CDR3 is TGTGCCAGCAGCAAGCTCCCTTACCAGGGCCCGAACACTGAAGCTTTCTTT.

The chain recombines TRBV7-9 with TRBJ2-7; D perhaps matches TRBD2 (6 bases). V was clipped by 5 bases and J by 3 bases, with 14 bases between them. Germline V lookup: CDR1 SEHNR, CDR2 FQNEAQ (reference sequence). The CDR3 has 14 residues. The CDR3 region is CASSHREIFYEQYF. The CDR3 DNA reads as TGTGCCAGCAGCCACCGGGAGATCTTCTACGAGCAGTACTTC.

The chain is built from TRBV7-2 and TRBJ2-3, with 10 bases aligning to TRBD2. Trimming cost V 5 bases and J 4 bases; bases outside gene matches: 9. In germline, CDR1 is SGHTA, CDR2 FQGNSA. The CDR3 is 16 amino acids. The CDR3 DNA follows: TGTGCCAGCAGCCCTCAAACTAGCGGGGTAGCAGATACGCAGTATTTT. Protein: CASSPQTSGVADTQYF.

This clone was recorded only once. This sequence joins TRBV24-1 and TRBJ1-1; no clear D gene. The CDR3 spans 13 residues. CDR1 and CDR2 (germline): KGHDR, SFDVKD. Trimming removed 3 bases at V and 11 bases at J, with 15 bases between. The CDR3 here is CATSDPNRGRAFF. The CDR3 region has the DNA TGTGCCACCAGTGATCCGAACCGGGGTAGGGCTTTCTTT.

V gene TRBV11-1 combines with J gene TRBJ1-6, with TRBD1 matching 10 bases. The CDR3 has 15 amino acids. Losses at the gene ends were 5 bases for V and 8 bases for J; bases not matched to a gene: 6. In germline, CDR1 is SGHAT, CDR2 FQDESV (reference sequence). For the CDR3, the DNA is TGTGCCAGCAGCGACAGGGGGCTGGGTGATTCACCCCTCCACTTT. This sequence encodes CASSDRGLGDSPLHF.

The sample holds one count of this clone. V gene TRBV7-9 combines with J gene TRBJ2-7; no firm D call. V lost 1 base and J 9 bases, leaving 7 bases between the germline ends. Germline lookup yields CDR1 SEHNR and CDR2 FQNEAQ (reference sequence). CDR3 size: 11 residues. DNA for the CDR3: TGTGCCAGCAGCTTAGGGCTCGTGCAGTACTTC. Translating it yields CASSLGLVQYF.

J is TRBJ2-3 and V is TRBV5-1; D call uncertain. The CDR3 has 15 amino acids. From germline, CDR1 is SGHRS and CDR2 YFSETQ. Deletions cut 0 bases from V and 4 bases from J, with 12 bases between. This CDR3 reads CASSLASQTSDTQYF. CDR3 sequence (DNA): TGCGCCAGCAGCTTGGCTTCTCAGACATCAGATACGCAGTATTTT.

The rearrangement links TRBV4-3 to TRBJ2-7; possibly TRBD1 for D (6 bases). The length of the CDR3 is 15 residues. V lost 0 bases and J lost 7, with 16 bases in between. CDR1 and CDR2 (germline): LGHNA, YSLEER. The CDR3 region is CASSQDVIRGREQYF. DNA of the CDR3: TGCGCCAGCAGCCAAGATGTCATCAGGGGAAGGGAGCAGTACTTC.

The chain carries TRBV6-5 and TRBJ2-6; TRBD1 is a possible D gene (6 bases). V shed 5 bases and J shed 2 bases, with 10 bases lying between them. Germline CDR1 reads MNHEY; CDR2 reads SVGAGI. The CDR3 is 15 residues long. The DNA of the CDR3 is TGTGCCAGCAGTAAACAGGGCACTGGGGCCAACGTCCTGACTTTC. Translation: CASSKQGTGANVLTF.